The TCR beta chain under discussion was sequenced for a study of graft-versus-host responses after intestinal transplantation (dated by TCRdb to the early 2020s). For the wider study: The transplants that recipients got were multivisceral, liver-intestinal, or isolated intestinal. Every recipient was given anti-thymocyte globulin induction, followed by approximately three years of maintenance tacrolimus and steroids. After intestinal transplantation, graft-versus-host and host-versus-graft alloreactive T cell clones in the graft, circulation and bone marrow were tracked using bulk TCR-beta CDR3 sequencing. To identify alloreactive clones, pre-transplant mixed lymphocyte reaction products were sequenced and then compared with unstimulated pre-transplant donor and recipient T cells. Of the 20 to 30 intestinal transplant recipients enrolled in the cohort, one of whom was a retransplant, a few patients without pretransplant specimens were excluded. Donor T cell macrochimerism was defined as a peak of at least 4% donor T cells among recipient peripheral blood mononuclear cells. Samples from a few later patients were sequenced in-house on an Illumina MiSeq with MiXCR processing rather than by the commercial service.

With respect to this clone: The clone's antigen remains unknown. No much larger clonotype is one base removed from it; base qualities were not supplied.

The investigation overall reported the following: High GvH to HvG T cell clonal ratios were observed in the allografts of patients with donor T cell macrochimerism. The conclusions were limited by the relatively low number and heterogeneity of the intestinal transplant patients. Peak levels of circulating GvH clones were associated with declines in HvG clones early after transplant. GvH clones were found in recipient bone marrow, and some of the GvH clones appeared earlier in ileal mucosa or blood, which is consistent with an intestinal mucosal origin.

Reading the germline V gene gives CDR1 SGHTS and CDR2 YDEGEE. V is trimmed back by 3 bases and J by 5 bases, and the junction contains 13 bases that no gene match accounts for. The CDR3 measures 16 amino acids from cysteine to phenylalanine. This entry keeps only the CDR3 DNA: 48 bases, framed from base 1. The time point label, read with the paper, signifies: cells obtained before transplantation from donor or recipient. CD3+CD4+ and CD3+CD8+ populations were FACS-sorted from unstimulated pre-transplant donor and recipient cells taken from spleen or lymph nodes. Library generation was performed with the immunoSEQ multiplex PCR assay. For most patients, genomic DNA was isolated using the Qiagen DNeasy Blood and Tissue Kit and was shipped frozen to Adaptive Biotechnologies for TCR sequencing. For most patients, genomic DNA was subjected to high-throughput TCR-beta CDR3 sequencing by Adaptive Biotechnologies. The original methods were these. TCR sequencing data were retrieved from Adaptive's ImmunoSEQ software for around 18 patients, whereas a few other patients were processed with MiXCR and VDJtools. To correct CD4 versus CD8 sorting errors, any sequence found in both subsets at a frequency ratio below 5:1 was removed. Because the origin of CDR3 nucleotide sequences shared between donor and recipient could not be assigned, those sequences were removed. Alloreactive clones required at least 2-fold expansion over unstimulated cells and minimum CFSE-low frequency of 0.002% (template counts) or 0.001% (read counts). Mappable clones were those detected in sequenced pre-transplant spleen, lymph node, or MLR CFSE-low populations of the donor or recipient. The cumulative frequency of alloreactive clones was calculated as a percentage of all sequences, weighted by copy number. Imported from immuneACCESS, the table was reduced by TCRdb to in-frame sequences with V and J called. These copies leave out some clones; in studies compared against another copy, an unresolved V gene accounts for under half, and the cause of the remainder is not known. V and J calls and clone size are as listed in that table; D and trimming were resolved from the DNA. For this sample the table gives tens of thousands of clones, of which almost 90% were detected only once. The ten largest make up over 0.1% of the sample.

The sample was unstimulated CD4+ T cells sorted from spleen or lymph node cells, taken before intestinal transplant. The chain is encoded by TRBV5-8 joined to TRBJ2-5, with 7 bases in between that match TRBD1. This sequence was found in a human donor who received an intestinal transplant. The CDR3 reads CASSSGTDPQRETQYF. The DNA sequence follows: TGTGCCAGCAGCTCGGGGACAGACCCACAGCGGGAGACCCAGTACTTC.